A selection of T cell receptor beta chains follows, all from one sample in a study of blood T cell repertoires in COVID-19. The assay was immunoSEQ multiplex PCR, and TCRdb's table has in-frame clones only and misses some. The repertoire holds about 130,000 clones, with approximately 84% as singletons. The sequenced material came from peripheral blood. The receptors come from a woman between 50 and 59 years old who had recovered from COVID-19. Both conserved end residues are part of each CDR3. Fields, in order: V gene, D gene, J gene, clone size, CDR3 DNA, CDR3 protein. D genes are given only for firm matches. Only some rows state a clone size, as once, few, many or a class for expanded clones.

TRBV7-2	TRBD2	TRBJ2-3	-	TGTGCCAGCAGCACACCTAGCGGGAGGGCCAGCACAGATACGCAGTATTTT	CASSTPSGRASTDTQYF
TRBV29-1	TRBD1	TRBJ2-3	-	TGCAGCGTTGTCTTGGGGACAGGGGGGGAGTATTTT	CSVVLGTGGEYF
TRBV15	-	TRBJ1-2	-	TGTGCCACCAGCAGAGAAGGGGTCGGTGGCTACACCTTC	CATSREGVGGYTF
TRBV6-1	-	TRBJ1-2	-	TGTGCCAGCAGTGAAGGGAGAGTAAGAGGTTATGGCTACACCTTC	CASSEGRVRGYGYTF
TRBV30	TRBD1	TRBJ2-5	-	TGTGCCAGGGGGGACAGGAGTCGGGCGGTGGAGACCCAGTACTTC	CARGDRSRAVETQYF
TRBV11-3	-	TRBJ1-1	-	TGTGCCAGCAGCTTAGGGGCCGATCTAAACACTGAAGCTTTCTTT	CASSLGADLNTEAFF
TRBV7-9	TRBD2	TRBJ2-7	-	TGTGCCAGCAGCACTAGCCGGGGACTAGCACCTCTCGAGCAGTACTTC	CASSTSRGLAPLEQYF
TRBV9	TRBD2	TRBJ2-7	-	TGTGCCAGCAGCCCCCTAGCGGGGGGATCCTACGAGCAGTACTTC	CASSPLAGGSYEQYF
TRBV7-2	TRBD1	TRBJ2-7	-	TGTGCCAGCAGCATGGACAGGTGGGCCTACGAGCAGTACTTC	CASSMDRWAYEQYF
TRBV4-3	TRBD2	TRBJ2-3	-	TGCGCCAGCAGCCACCGTTATACTGGGACTAGCGCCAAAGATACGCAGTATTTT	CASSHRYTGTSAKDTQYF
TRBV7-6	TRBD1	TRBJ2-7	-	TGTGCCAGCAGCGAGGGGGGACAGGGGAGGGACGAGCAGTACTTC	CASSEGGQGRDEQYF
TRBV7-2	-	TRBJ2-1	-	TGTGCCAGCAGCGCCCGGGGCTCCTACAATGAGCAGTTCTTC	CASSARGSYNEQFF
TRBV27	-	TRBJ1-2	-	TGTGCCAGCAGTTTATCCTGGGGACACGGATTCTATGGCTACACCTTC	CASSLSWGHGFYGYTF
TRBV2	-	TRBJ2-1	few	TGTGCCAGCAGTCCTGTGGGACTTAACGTTGTTGAGCAGTTCTTC	CASSPVGLNVVEQFF
TRBV6-5	TRBD2	TRBJ2-5	-	TGTGCCAGCAGGGGCGGGGGGGTGACCCAGTACTTC	CASRGGGVTQYF
TRBV7-8	TRBD2	TRBJ2-5	-	TGTGCCAGCAGCCCGGGGCGGGAGGGCCTCGCCGAGACCCAGTACTTC	CASSPGREGLAETQYF
TRBV5-4	TRBD2	TRBJ2-3	-	TGTGCCAGCAGCTGGGCTAGCGGGAGCACAGATACGCAGTATTTT	CASSWASGSTDTQYF
TRBV3-1/TRBV3-2	-	TRBJ1-2	-	TGTGCCAGCAGCCAAGATGTCGGTGGCTACACCTTC	CASSQDVGGYTF
TRBV11-1	TRBD2	TRBJ2-3	-	TGTGCCAGCAGCTTAGAGGGGACTAGCGTCACAGATACGCAGTATTTT	CASSLEGTSVTDTQYF
TRBV19	TRBD1	TRBJ1-1	-	TGTGCCAGTAGTATAGAAGGGGGCAGGGGTGAAGCTTTCTTT	CASSIEGGRGEAFF
TRBV24-1	TRBD1	TRBJ2-1	-	TGTGCCACCAGTGATCCCCGAGGGACAGCCTACAATGAGCAGTTCTTC	CATSDPRGTAYNEQFF
TRBV27	-	TRBJ2-2	-	TGTGCCAGCAGTCGATCGGGGCGGGAAAGGACCGGGGAGCTGTTTTTT	CASSRSGRERTGELFF
TRBV9	TRBD1	TRBJ2-1	once	TGTGCCAGCAGCGTTCAGGGGGCAGGCTTTACCTACAATGAGCAGTTCTTC	CASSVQGAGFTYNEQFF
TRBV7-9	-	TRBJ1-2	once	TGTGCCAGCAGCTTAGGGGGAGGGTTTGACGGTAAAGATGGCTACACCTTC	CASSLGGGFDGKDGYTF
TRBV5-1	TRBD2	TRBJ2-1	-	TGCGCCAGCAGTTCTAGCGGGGGAACCTACAATGAGCAGTTCTTC	CASSSSGGTYNEQFF
TRBV7-3	-	TRBJ1-1	once	TGTGCCAGCAGCTTAACCTGGAACACTGAAGCTTTCTTT	CASSLTWNTEAFF
TRBV11-3	TRBD1	TRBJ2-2	-	TGTGCCAGCAGCTCGGACAGGGGGCTTTGGGGCGGGGAGCTGTTTTTT	CASSSDRGLWGGELFF
TRBV19	-	TRBJ1-5	-	TGTGCCAGTAGTTTGGACAATAGCAATCAGCCCCAGCATTTT	CASSLDNSNQPQHF
TRBV7-8	-	TRBJ1-4	-	TGTGCCAGCAGCTTAGCCATCGGGCAGGGCAGTGAAAAACTGTTTTTT	CASSLAIGQGSEKLFF
TRBV6-5	-	TRBJ1-3	-	TGTGCCAGCAGTTACTCGAGGTTTTCAGAAAACACCATATATTTT	CASSYSRFSENTIYF
TRBV18	-	TRBJ2-5	-	TGTGCCAGCTCATCAAAGACAGGAATAAGGGAGACCCAGTACTTC	CASSSKTGIRETQYF